Listed below are T cell receptor beta chains from one sample, sequenced in a study of post-analysis software for immune sequencing data. MiXCR, run by TCRdb on the PCR reads, gives a single entry per CDR3 protein. The sample has about 770,000 distinct CDR3 sequences, 35% to 55% seen once. The specimen was blood. All receptors derive from a girl aged 10 to 17 with multiple sclerosis. CDR3s include the opening cysteine and the closing phenylalanine or tryptophan. A D gene is named only where the DNA matches it firmly. Part of the rows lack a size; the others show once, few, many or a class for expanded clones.

j_gene: TRBJ2-3
d_gene: -
v_gene: TRBV28
abundance: few
CDR3aa: CASSLGVGATDTQYF
CDR3nt: TGTGCCAGCAGTTTAGGGGTTGGGGCCACAGATACGCAGTATTTT

j_gene: TRBJ2-3
d_gene: TRBD1
v_gene: TRBV20-1
abundance: -
CDR3aa: CSATAGQGTDTQYF
CDR3nt: TGCAGTGCTACAGCTGGACAGGGAACAGATACGCAGTATTTT

j_gene: TRBJ2-3
d_gene: -
v_gene: TRBV24-1
abundance: -
CDR3aa: CATSDLKGQSTDTQYF
CDR3nt: TGTGCCACCAGTGATTTGAAGGGGCAGTCCACAGATACGCAGTATTTT

j_gene: TRBJ1-2
d_gene: -
v_gene: TRBV6-1
abundance: -
CDR3aa: CASTHSRYGYTF
CDR3nt: TGTGCCAGCACCCACAGCCGCTATGGCTACACCTTC

j_gene: TRBJ1-1
d_gene: -
v_gene: TRBV20-1
abundance: -
CDR3aa: CSARATIMNTEAFF
CDR3nt: TGCAGTGCTAGAGCGACAATTATGAACACTGAAGCTTTCTTT

j_gene: TRBJ2-7
d_gene: -
v_gene: TRBV7-2
abundance: few
CDR3aa: CASSSLQGDEQYF
CDR3nt: TGTGCCAGCAGCTCCCTACAGGGAGACGAGCAGTACTTC

j_gene: TRBJ2-7
d_gene: -
v_gene: TRBV6-2/TRBV6-3
abundance: few
CDR3aa: CASSIPGYEQYF
CDR3nt: TGTGCCAGCAGTATCCCAGGGTATGAGCAGTACTTC

j_gene: TRBJ1-2
d_gene: -
v_gene: TRBV2
abundance: -
CDR3aa: CARIHYGYTF
CDR3nt: TGTGCCAGGATACACTATGGCTACACCTTC

j_gene: TRBJ2-5
d_gene: TRBD1
v_gene: TRBV7-3
abundance: -
CDR3aa: CASSPTGGSETQYF
CDR3nt: TGTGCCAGCAGCCCTACAGGGGGTTCGGAGACCCAGTACTTC

j_gene: TRBJ2-7
d_gene: -
v_gene: TRBV29-1
abundance: -
CDR3aa: CSVEPGPKYEQYF
CDR3nt: TGCAGCGTCGAACCGGGACCAAAGTACGAGCAGTACTTC

j_gene: TRBJ2-1
d_gene: -
v_gene: TRBV7-9
abundance: few
CDR3aa: CASSPRTNEQFF
CDR3nt: TGTGCCAGCAGCCCCCGGACTAATGAGCAGTTCTTC

j_gene: TRBJ2-4
d_gene: -
v_gene: TRBV7-2
abundance: few
CDR3aa: CASSLSQGFEDIQYF
CDR3nt: TGTGCCAGCAGCCTCTCCCAGGGATTCGAGGACATTCAGTACTTC

j_gene: TRBJ1-6
d_gene: -
v_gene: TRBV7-9
abundance: -
CDR3aa: CASGSHDERGSGSPLHF
CDR3nt: TGTGCCAGCGGCTCCCACGACGAAAGGGGGTCGGGATCACCCCTCCACTTT

j_gene: TRBJ2-3
d_gene: TRBD1
v_gene: TRBV5-4
abundance: few
CDR3aa: CASSFGVGQAPDTQYF
CDR3nt: TGTGCCAGCAGCTTCGGAGTTGGACAGGCACCAGATACGCAGTATTTT

j_gene: TRBJ2-1
d_gene: TRBD2
v_gene: TRBV11-2
abundance: once
CDR3aa: CASSKVPWTSSDEQFF
CDR3nt: TGTGCCAGCAGCAAGGTCCCCTGGACTAGCAGCGATGAGCAGTTCTTC

j_gene: TRBJ2-6
d_gene: TRBD2
v_gene: TRBV7-6
abundance: -
CDR3aa: CASSLVRGRLAPSSGAKVLTF
CDR3nt: TGTGCCAGCAGCTTAGTTAGGGGGAGACTAGCGCCCAGCTCTGGGGCCAAGGTCCTGACTTTC

j_gene: TRBJ1-2
d_gene: -
v_gene: TRBV7-2
abundance: once
CDR3aa: CASSALVGGVEGYGYTF
CDR3nt: TGTGCCAGCAGCGCCCTCGTAGGGGGGGTGGAAGGCTATGGCTACACCTTC

j_gene: TRBJ2-7
d_gene: TRBD2
v_gene: TRBV29-1
abundance: -
CDR3aa: CSVERLAGGDSYEQYF
CDR3nt: TGCAGCGTTGAAAGACTAGCGGGAGGGGACTCCTACGAGCAGTACTTC

j_gene: TRBJ2-3
d_gene: TRBD2
v_gene: TRBV29-1
abundance: -
CDR3aa: CSVRLAGGTDTRYF
CDR3nt: TGCAGCGTGCGACTAGCGGGAGGTACAGATACGCGGTATTTT

j_gene: TRBJ2-7
d_gene: TRBD2
v_gene: TRBV12-3/TRBV12-4
abundance: -
CDR3aa: CASSLGDSGRGYEQYF
CDR3nt: TGTGCCAGCAGTTTAGGTGACAGCGGGAGAGGCTACGAGCAGTACTTC

j_gene: TRBJ2-3
d_gene: TRBD2
v_gene: TRBV7-2
abundance: many
CDR3aa: CASRLGLAGVGGTDTQYF
CDR3nt: TGTGCCAGCAGACTGGGACTAGCGGGAGTCGGAGGCACAGATACGCAGTATTTT

j_gene: TRBJ2-1
d_gene: TRBD2
v_gene: TRBV2
abundance: -
CDR3aa: CASSPNRLAGGDEQFF
CDR3nt: TGTGCCAGCAGCCCTAACAGACTAGCGGGAGGTGATGAGCAGTTCTTC

j_gene: TRBJ2-1
d_gene: -
v_gene: TRBV20-1
abundance: -
CDR3aa: CSARVAMDAVSRNEQFF
CDR3nt: TGCAGTGCTCGAGTAGCCATGGACGCCGTTTCCCGTAATGAGCAGTTCTTC

j_gene: TRBJ1-2
d_gene: -
v_gene: TRBV6-2/TRBV6-3
abundance: -
CDR3aa: CASSYPGNNGYTF
CDR3nt: TGTGCCAGCAGTTACCCCGGGAACAATGGCTACACCTTC

j_gene: TRBJ2-3
d_gene: TRBD2
v_gene: TRBV7-9
abundance: -
CDR3aa: CASSQRLAGDADTQYF
CDR3nt: TGTGCCAGCAGCCAGCGACTAGCGGGAGACGCAGATACGCAGTATTTT

j_gene: TRBJ2-7
d_gene: TRBD1
v_gene: TRBV4-2
abundance: -
CDR3aa: CASSPNRGQRNEQYF
CDR3nt: TGTGCCAGCAGCCCGAACAGGGGGCAAAGGAACGAGCAGTACTTC

j_gene: TRBJ1-2
d_gene: TRBD1
v_gene: TRBV10-3
abundance: few
CDR3aa: CAIWTGGLEGYTF
CDR3nt: TGTGCCATCTGGACAGGGGGCCTCGAGGGCTACACCTTC